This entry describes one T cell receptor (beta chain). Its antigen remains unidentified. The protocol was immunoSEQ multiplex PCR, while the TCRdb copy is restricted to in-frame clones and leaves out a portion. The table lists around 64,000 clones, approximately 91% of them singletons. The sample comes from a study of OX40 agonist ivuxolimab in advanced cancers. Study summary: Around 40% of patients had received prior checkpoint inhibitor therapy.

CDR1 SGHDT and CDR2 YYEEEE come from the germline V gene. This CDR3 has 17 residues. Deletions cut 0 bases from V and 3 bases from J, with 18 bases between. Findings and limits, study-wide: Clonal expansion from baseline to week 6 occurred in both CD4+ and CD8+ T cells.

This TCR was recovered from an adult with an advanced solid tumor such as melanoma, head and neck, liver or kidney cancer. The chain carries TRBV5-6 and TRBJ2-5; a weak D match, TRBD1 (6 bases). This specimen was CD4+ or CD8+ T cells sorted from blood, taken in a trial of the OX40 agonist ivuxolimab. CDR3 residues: CASSLAWIFGDKETQYF. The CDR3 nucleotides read TGTGCCAGCAGCTTGGCCTGGATCTTCGGGGACAAAGAGACCCAGTACTTC.